The 20 T cell receptor beta chains below come from one sample, sequenced in a study of cytomegalovirus exposure and HLA in healthy donors. PCR involved 60 Vbeta and 13 Jbeta primers. The protocol was immunoSEQ multiplex PCR, while the TCRdb copy is restricted to in-frame clones and leaves out a portion. Here the sample spans some 110,000 clones, roughly 70% being singletons. Sequencing was done on a sample of PBMCs. These receptors were collected from a woman aged 45-60 years in good health and CMV-seropositive.

The chain joins TRBV4-2 to TRBJ2-7, with TRBD1 identical over 9 bases. CDR1 is LGHNA and CDR2 is YNFKEQ in the germline V gene. This CDR3 region has 18 residues. The trim removed 1 base at V and 3 bases at J, leaving 13 bases unmatched. CDR3 sequence (DNA): TGTGCCAGCAGCCAAGCTTTTCTACCGGGACAGGGTCACTACGAGCAGTACTTC. Its translation is CASSQAFLPGQGHYEQYF.

The rearrangement links TRBV9 to TRBJ1-1; no clear D gene. Trimming shortened V by 6 bases and J by 2 bases, and 14 bases separated the two germline ends. The CDR3 loop spans 14 amino acids. The germline gives CDR1 SGDLS, CDR2 YYNGEE. This chain's CDR3 is CASTVDPVNTEAFF. The CDR3 coding sequence is TGTGCCAGCACCGTTGATCCAGTAAACACTGAAGCTTTCTTT.

The chain links TRBV7-2 to TRBJ2-5, with 8 positions matching TRBD1. The CDR3 is 15 amino acids. V lost 5 bases, J lost 6 bases, and 11 bases stayed unmatched. Germline V CDR1 and CDR2: SGHTA, FQGNSA. The DNA of the CDR3 is TGTGCCAGCAGCCCCGACAGGGGTTCGGTGAAGACCCAGTACTTC. It translates to CASSPDRGSVKTQYF.

The CDR3 protein is CASRGGLPQHF. In DNA, the CDR3 is TGTGCCAGCAGGGGGGGGTTGCCCCAGCATTTT. The chain links TRBV6-1 to TRBJ1-5; possibly TRBD1 for D (5 bases). Germline assignment: CDR1 MNHNS and CDR2 SASEGT. CDR3 length: 11 residues. V shed 6 bases and J shed 9 bases, with 9 bases lying between them.

Only one count was recorded for this clone. The chain recombines TRBV4-2 with TRBJ2-1; maybe TRBD1 (5 bases). This CDR3 has 15 residues. From germline, CDR1 is LGHNA and CDR2 YNFKEQ. Between the trimmed V and J ends, which lost 1 base and 8 bases, there was a span of 15 bases. CDR3 sequence: CASSQGGKGSDEQFF. Written as DNA, the CDR3 is TGTGCCAGCAGCCAAGGAGGAAAGGGGTCCGATGAGCAGTTCTTC.

This chain connects TRBV2 to TRBJ2-5; D gene uncertain. The germline CDR1 and CDR2 sequences are SNHLY and FYNNEI. Trimming removed 5 bases at V and 5 bases at J, with 6 bases between. The CDR3 covers 11 residues. The chain's CDR3 is CASSLGETQYF. The CDR3 DNA reads as TGTGCCAGCAGTCTCGGGGAGACCCAGTACTTC. Supplemented by reference TRBV2 and TRBJ2-5, the full variable domain reads EPEVTQTPSHQVTQMGQEVILRCVPISNHLYFYWYRQILGQKVEFLVSFYNNEISEKSEIFDDQFSVERPDGSNFTLKIRSTKLEDSAMYFCASSLGETQYFGPGTRLLVL.

This chain uses TRBV7-2 with TRBJ1-5; 7 bases match TRBD1. This CDR3 has 16 residues. V shed 2 bases, J shed 0 bases, and the junction held 4 bases outside the gene matches. Germline loops: CDR1 SGHTA, CDR2 FQGNSA. The CDR3: CASSLFGQDSNQPQHF. CDR3 in DNA: TGTGCCAGCAGCTTATTTGGACAGGATAGCAATCAGCCCCAGCATTTT.

The CDR3 loop reads CASSLVPGSSYEQYF. In nucleotides, the CDR3 is TGCGCCAGCAGCTTGGTGCCGGGGAGCTCCTACGAGCAGTACTTC. This chain uses TRBV5-1 with TRBJ2-7, with D perhaps matching TRBD2 (5 bases). Trimming shortened V by 0 bases and J by 0 bases, and 10 bases separated the two germline ends. Germline assignment: CDR1 SGHRS and CDR2 YFSETQ. This CDR3 contains 15 residues.

This chain joins TRBV7-2 and TRBJ2-2; D is possibly TRBD2 (6 bases). The V end was cut by 4 bases, the J end by 5 bases, with 29 bases between. This CDR3 has 20 amino acids. Germline CDR1 is SGHTA and CDR2 is FQGNSA. DNA of the CDR3: TGTGCCAGCAGCTCAGCGCCCGGTGAGATTCGGGGGATTCGGACCGGGGAGCTGTTTTTT. Its protein is CASSSAPGEIRGIRTGELFF.

DNA of the CDR3: TGTGCCAGCAGTCCCCAGGGGGCTCCTGGAAACACCATATATTTT. Protein product: CASSPQGAPGNTIYF. The chain is built from TRBV6-5 and TRBJ1-3; the match to TRBD1 covers 8 bases. The germline CDR1 and CDR2 sequences are MNHEY and SVGAGI. V lost 5 bases, J lost 2 bases, and 5 bases stayed unmatched. There are 15 residues in the CDR3.

The V gene is TRBV28, the J gene TRBJ2-6; D unresolved. The CDR3 is 15 residues long. V lost 4 bases and J 1 base, leaving 8 bases between the germline ends. Germline CDR1 is MDHEN and CDR2 is SYDVKM. CDR3 coding DNA: TGTGCCAGCAGTTCCAGGCTTTCTGGGGCCAACGTCCTGACTTTC. It translates to CASSSRLSGANVLTF.

J is TRBJ1-2 and V is TRBV18; D uncertain. With 4 bases removed from V and 7 bases from J, the gap between germline ends came to 16 bases. CDR3 length: 14 residues. Germline assignment: CDR1 KGHSH and CDR2 LQKENI. The CDR3 DNA follows: TGTGCCAGCTCACGGCGTAAAGAAGAGGGTGGCTACACCTTC. Translation gives CASSRRKEEGGYTF.

In DNA form, the CDR3 reads TGTGCCAGCAGCCCCGAACAGATCCTAGAGACCCAGTACTTC. This translates into CASSPEQILETQYF. The J gene is TRBJ2-5, the V gene TRBV7-2; D is undetermined. V was shortened by 5 bases and J by 4 bases, with 14 bases between the two germline ends. CDR1 and CDR2 (germline): SGHTA, FQGNSA. This CDR3 contains 14 residues.

This clone was seen more than once but under ten times. The V call is TRBV28, the J call TRBJ2-7, with a tentative D call TRBD2 (6 bases). CDR3 length: 17 residues. Trimming pared 2 bases from V and 3 bases from J, leaving 20 bases between. CDR1 MDHEN and CDR2 SYDVKM come from the germline V gene. CDR3 sequence reads: CASSLRGLAGFHYEQYF. In DNA, the CDR3 is TGTGCCAGCAGTTTACGGGGACTCGCGGGGTTCCACTACGAGCAGTACTTC. Combining the CDR3 with reference TRBV28 and TRBJ2-7 gives the whole variable domain DVKVTQSSRYLVKRTGEKVFLECVQDMDHENMFWYRQDPGLGLRLIYFSYDVKMKEKGDIPEGYSVSREKKERFSLILESASTNQTSMYLCASSLRGLAGFHYEQYFGPGTRLTVT.

The chain employs TRBV4-2 and TRBJ1-4; D is possibly TRBD1 (6 bases). The V and J ends lost 0 bases and 7 bases respectively, with 12 bases between them. Germline V CDR1 and CDR2: LGHNA, YNFKEQ. The CDR3 extends over 15 amino acids. For the CDR3, the DNA is TGTGCCAGCAGCCAAGATGGAGTAGGGGGTGAAAAACTGTTTTTT. This sequence encodes CASSQDGVGGEKLFF.

This clone was found a few times. The V and J genes are TRBV6-5 and TRBJ1-1, with a tentative D call TRBD1 (5 bases). CDR1 and CDR2 (germline): MNHEY, SVGAGI. With 0 bases removed from V and 8 bases from J, the gap between germline ends came to 10 bases. The CDR3 sequence is 13 residues long. CDR3 protein: CASSYSSRAEAFF. CDR3 nucleotide sequence: TGTGCCAGCAGTTACTCATCCAGGGCAGAAGCTTTCTTT.

The rearrangement joins TRBV4-1 to TRBJ1-1; 9 bases fit TRBD1. Germline-derived CDR1 and CDR2 are MGHRA and YSYEKL. Trimming removed 6 bases from V and 10 bases from J; junction bases left unmatched: 3. This CDR3 comprises 11 residues. This CDR3 reads CASRSTGGAFF. The CDR3 bases are TGCGCCAGCAGGTCGACAGGGGGAGCTTTCTTT.

The CDR3 DNA sequence: TGTGCCAGCAGCTTAGAGGACAGGGATATGATAGATGGCTACACCTTC. Translating it yields CASSLEDRDMIDGYTF. This rearrangement joins TRBV7-2 to TRBJ1-2; 8 bases agree with TRBD1. After removal of 1 base from V and 6 bases from J, the junction contained 10 bases not matched to a gene. Germline loops: CDR1 SGHTA, CDR2 FQGNSA. This CDR3 spans 16 amino acids.

The CDR3 DNA follows: TGTGCCAGCAGCTTAGACAGGTACAATGAGCAGTTCTTC. Its translation is CASSLDRYNEQFF. The chain recombines TRBV11-2 with TRBJ2-1; D not resolved. The ends were cut back, 0 bases at V and 4 bases at J, with 4 bases in the middle. Looked up from germline, CDR1 is SGHAT and CDR2 is FQNNGV. CDR3 length equals 13 residues.

This sequence joins TRBV9 and TRBJ1-4; 9 nucleotides line up with TRBD1. V trimming: 2 bases; J trimming: 7 bases; junction bases outside the gene matches: 9. The CDR3 sequence is 16 residues long. Per the germline V gene, CDR1 is SGDLS and CDR2 is YYNGEE. Written as DNA, the CDR3 is TGTGCCAGCAGCGTCAGATCGGGACAGGGCGGTGAAAAACTGTTTTTT. This gives the protein CASSVRSGQGGEKLFF.